Here is one TCR beta chain with its context. The sample is drawn from a study of blood T cell repertoires in COVID-19. Produced via immunoSEQ multiplex PCR; TCRdb's table is partial and in-frame only. The sample consists of 130,000 or so clones, around 80% of them appearing once. Grouping used clinical history reported by participants in a survey and questionnaire. Per germline, CDR1 SGHRS and CDR2 YFSETQ. Trimming took 4 bases from V and 1 from J, leaving 8 bases between them. The CDR3 has 13 residues. The sequence was collected from a man in his forties with acute COVID-19. The rearrangement links TRBV5-1 to TRBJ2-5; possibly TRBD1 for D (6 bases). The sequenced sample was PBMCs or T cells enriched from blood (not recorded which). The CDR3 reads CASSPGVQETQYF. In DNA, the CDR3 is TGCGCCAGCAGCCCAGGGGTCCAAGAGACCCAGTACTTC.